Listed below are T cell receptor beta chains from one sample, sequenced in a study of T cell responses to AZD1222 COVID-19 vaccine. Profiling relied on immunoSEQ multiplex PCR, and the TCRdb table lists in-frame clones only, not all of them. The table lists around 100,000 clones, around 94% of them singletons. The material sequenced was peripheral blood, taken on day 0 of AZD1222 vaccination. The receptors derive from an adult in good health. CDR3s leave out the opening cysteine and the closing phenylalanine or tryptophan. Fields, in order: J gene, V gene, D gene, CDR3 protein. The D gene is left open where the match is weak.

j_gene: TRBJ2-7
v_gene: TRBV18
d_gene: NA
CDR3aa: ASSSGPGYFVEQY

j_gene: TRBJ2-1
v_gene: TRBV11-2
d_gene: NA
CDR3aa: ASSPERGEQF

j_gene: TRBJ1-2
v_gene: TRBV5-1
d_gene: TRBD1
CDR3aa: ASSATGGAYGYT

j_gene: TRBJ1-1
v_gene: TRBV6-5
d_gene: NA
CDR3aa: ASSYGHGLSVAF

j_gene: TRBJ2-3
v_gene: TRBV5-1
d_gene: NA
CDR3aa: ASRGASGKPHTDTQY

j_gene: TRBJ1-6
v_gene: TRBV5-1
d_gene: NA
CDR3aa: ASQGRGLGGLLDMRNSPLH

j_gene: TRBJ2-2
v_gene: TRBV29-1
d_gene: NA
CDR3aa: SGEQGSNTGELF

j_gene: TRBJ2-5
v_gene: TRBV5-1
d_gene: NA
CDR3aa: ASSFLSEALETQY

j_gene: TRBJ1-5
v_gene: TRBV6-4
d_gene: TRBD1
CDR3aa: ASSDYPGGGSNQPQH

j_gene: TRBJ1-6
v_gene: TRBV9
d_gene: TRBD1
CDR3aa: ASSGPGQAGSPLH

j_gene: TRBJ1-1
v_gene: TRBV4-1
d_gene: TRBD1
CDR3aa: ASSQNRGAVTTEAF

j_gene: TRBJ1-2
v_gene: TRBV7-4
d_gene: NA
CDR3aa: ASSFSRDYGYT

j_gene: TRBJ2-3
v_gene: TRBV21-1
d_gene: NA
CDR3aa: ASIKFHRSASTDTQY

j_gene: TRBJ1-1
v_gene: TRBV28
d_gene: TRBD1
CDR3aa: ASSSPLLGQGVSTEAF

j_gene: TRBJ1-1
v_gene: TRBV20-1
d_gene: NA
CDR3aa: SAAWNTEAF

j_gene: TRBJ2-3
v_gene: TRBV11-1
d_gene: NA
CDR3aa: ASSPRTHTDTQY

j_gene: TRBJ2-5
v_gene: TRBV11-1
d_gene: NA
CDR3aa: ASSLFPTGETQY

j_gene: TRBJ1-2
v_gene: TRBV6-6
d_gene: TRBD1
CDR3aa: ASSRDRYYGYT

j_gene: TRBJ2-1
v_gene: TRBV10-2
d_gene: TRBD1
CDR3aa: ASSESYLTGGLRDEQF

j_gene: TRBJ1-5
v_gene: TRBV7-9
d_gene: NA
CDR3aa: ASSPTGTPSSQPQH

j_gene: TRBJ1-3
v_gene: TRBV18
d_gene: NA
CDR3aa: ASSPPEGLMSSGNTIY

j_gene: TRBJ1-3
v_gene: TRBV9
d_gene: NA
CDR3aa: ASSDERISGNTIY

j_gene: TRBJ2-7
v_gene: TRBV4-3
d_gene: NA
CDR3aa: ASSPSQGAYEQY

j_gene: TRBJ2-4
v_gene: TRBV29-1
d_gene: NA
CDR3aa: SASTGAKNIQY

j_gene: TRBJ1-4
v_gene: TRBV5-6
d_gene: TRBD1
CDR3aa: ASSGQGPNEKLF

j_gene: TRBJ2-7
v_gene: TRBV3-1/TRBV3-2
d_gene: NA
CDR3aa: ASSPGGEQY

j_gene: TRBJ1-5
v_gene: TRBV6-5
d_gene: TRBD1
CDR3aa: ASRSTGGSNQPQH

j_gene: TRBJ2-7
v_gene: TRBV19
d_gene: NA
CDR3aa: ASSMPGAPGEQY

j_gene: TRBJ2-1
v_gene: TRBV24-1
d_gene: NA
CDR3aa: ATSARLDRNEQF

j_gene: TRBJ1-2
v_gene: TRBV12-3/TRBV12-4
d_gene: NA
CDR3aa: ASTRGQYGYT

j_gene: TRBJ1-5
v_gene: TRBV28
d_gene: NA
CDR3aa: ASSLLGGALGNQPQH

j_gene: TRBJ1-3
v_gene: TRBV19
d_gene: NA
CDR3aa: ASSRPPGVLSGNTIY

j_gene: TRBJ2-5
v_gene: TRBV30
d_gene: NA
CDR3aa: AWSVSKGGETQY

j_gene: TRBJ2-2
v_gene: TRBV6-5
d_gene: NA
CDR3aa: ASLKQGGPGELF

j_gene: TRBJ2-5
v_gene: TRBV28
d_gene: NA
CDR3aa: ASSLTDQETQY

j_gene: TRBJ1-5
v_gene: TRBV12-3/TRBV12-4
d_gene: NA
CDR3aa: ASTAPGNQPQH

j_gene: TRBJ1-5
v_gene: TRBV10-2
d_gene: TRBD1
CDR3aa: ASSDPGQLLSQPQH

j_gene: TRBJ2-1
v_gene: TRBV5-4
d_gene: TRBD2
CDR3aa: ASSLNSGGYNEQF

j_gene: TRBJ2-1
v_gene: TRBV7-9
d_gene: TRBD2
CDR3aa: ASSLVAGGSYNEQF

j_gene: TRBJ1-1
v_gene: TRBV2
d_gene: NA
CDR3aa: ASTRFADTEAF

j_gene: TRBJ2-7
v_gene: TRBV6-5
d_gene: NA
CDR3aa: ASSYLGFYEQY

j_gene: TRBJ1-1
v_gene: TRBV19
d_gene: NA
CDR3aa: ASSLSQMNTEAF

j_gene: TRBJ1-4
v_gene: TRBV2
d_gene: TRBD1
CDR3aa: ASSLTGGTRNEKLF

j_gene: TRBJ2-7
v_gene: TRBV7-9
d_gene: NA
CDR3aa: ASSSFTDYEQY

j_gene: TRBJ2-2
v_gene: TRBV5-1
d_gene: TRBD2
CDR3aa: ASSFRTSGVQAGELF

j_gene: TRBJ2-7
v_gene: TRBV27
d_gene: NA
CDR3aa: ASSLSAPYEQY